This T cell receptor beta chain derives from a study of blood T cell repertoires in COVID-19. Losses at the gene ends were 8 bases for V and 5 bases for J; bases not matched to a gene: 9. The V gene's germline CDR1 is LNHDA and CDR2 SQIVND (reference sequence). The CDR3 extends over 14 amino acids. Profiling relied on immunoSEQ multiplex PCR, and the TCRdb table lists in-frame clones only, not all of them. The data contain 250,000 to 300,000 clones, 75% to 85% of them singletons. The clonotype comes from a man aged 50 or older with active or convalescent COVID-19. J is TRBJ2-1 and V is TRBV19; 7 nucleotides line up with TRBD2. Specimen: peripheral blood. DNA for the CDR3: TGTGCCAGTTCCACCGGGACTACAAACAATGAGCAGTTCTTC. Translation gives CASSTGTTNNEQFF.